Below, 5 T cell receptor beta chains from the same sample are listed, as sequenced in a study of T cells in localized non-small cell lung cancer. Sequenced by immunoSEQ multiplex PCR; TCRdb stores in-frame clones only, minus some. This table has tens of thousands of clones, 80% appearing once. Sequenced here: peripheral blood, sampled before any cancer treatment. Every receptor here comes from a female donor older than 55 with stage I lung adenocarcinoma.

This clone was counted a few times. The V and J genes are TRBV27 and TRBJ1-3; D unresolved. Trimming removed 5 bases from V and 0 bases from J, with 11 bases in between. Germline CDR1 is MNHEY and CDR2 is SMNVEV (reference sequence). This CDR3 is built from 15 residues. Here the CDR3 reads CASSPLWASGNTIYF. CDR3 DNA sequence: TGTGCCAGCAGTCCACTTTGGGCCTCTGGAAACACCATATATTTT.

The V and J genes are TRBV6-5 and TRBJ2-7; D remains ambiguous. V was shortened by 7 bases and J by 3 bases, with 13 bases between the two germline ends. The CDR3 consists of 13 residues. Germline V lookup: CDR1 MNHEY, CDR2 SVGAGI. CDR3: CASTLQFNYEQYF. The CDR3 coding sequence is TGTGCCAGCACCCTACAATTCAACTACGAGCAGTACTTC.

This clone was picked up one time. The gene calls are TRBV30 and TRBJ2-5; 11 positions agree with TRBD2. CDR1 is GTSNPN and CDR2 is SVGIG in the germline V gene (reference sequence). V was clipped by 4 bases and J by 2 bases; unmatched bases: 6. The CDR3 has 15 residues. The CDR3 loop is CAWKRLAGLQETQYF. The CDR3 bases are TGTGCCTGGAAACGACTAGCGGGGCTTCAAGAGACCCAGTACTTC.

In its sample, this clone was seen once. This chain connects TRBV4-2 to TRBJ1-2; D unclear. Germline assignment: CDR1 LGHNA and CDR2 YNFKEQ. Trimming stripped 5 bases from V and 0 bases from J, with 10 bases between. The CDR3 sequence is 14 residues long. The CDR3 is CASSFLASNYGYTF. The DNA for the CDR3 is TGTGCCAGCAGCTTTCTCGCCTCTAACTATGGCTACACCTTC.

The CDR3, as DNA: TGTGCCAGCACCCAGACCCGGGGCAATCAGCCCCAGCATTTT. Amino acid sequence: CASTQTRGNQPQHF. The chain is built from TRBV6-5 and TRBJ1-5; D is unclear. Germline V gives CDR1 MNHEY, CDR2 SVGAGI. Trimming cost V 7 bases and J 2 bases, with 12 bases left between them. This CDR3 has 14 residues.